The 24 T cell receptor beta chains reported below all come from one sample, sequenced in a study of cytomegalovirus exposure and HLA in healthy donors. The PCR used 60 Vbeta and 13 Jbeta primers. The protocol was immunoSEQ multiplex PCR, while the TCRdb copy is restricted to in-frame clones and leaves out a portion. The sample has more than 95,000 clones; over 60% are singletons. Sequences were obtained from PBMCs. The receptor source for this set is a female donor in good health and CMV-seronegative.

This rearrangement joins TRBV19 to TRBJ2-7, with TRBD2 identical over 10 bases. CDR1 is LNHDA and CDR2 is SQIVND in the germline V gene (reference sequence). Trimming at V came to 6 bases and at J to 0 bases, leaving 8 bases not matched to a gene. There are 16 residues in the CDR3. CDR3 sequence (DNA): TGTGCCAGTAGATCGACTCGGACTAGCGGCTCCTACGAGCAGTACTTC. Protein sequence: CASRSTRTSGSYEQYF.

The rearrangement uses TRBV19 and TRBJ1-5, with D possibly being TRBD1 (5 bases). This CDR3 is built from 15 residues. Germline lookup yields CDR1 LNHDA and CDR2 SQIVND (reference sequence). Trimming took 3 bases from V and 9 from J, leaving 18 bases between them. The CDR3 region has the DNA TGTGCCAGTAGTATCCGGGGCGGGGACTTGGGGCCCCAGCATTTT. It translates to CASSIRGGDLGPQHF.

The CDR3 DNA is TGTGCCAGCAGCTGGGGACTATCAGATACGCAGTATTTT. Amino acids: CASSWGLSDTQYF. V and J are TRBV5-6 and TRBJ2-3; 7 bases line up with TRBD2. Trimming removed 3 bases from V and 4 bases from J; junction bases left unmatched: 2. The germline CDR1 and CDR2 sequences are SGHDT and YYEEEE. CDR3 length equals 13 residues.

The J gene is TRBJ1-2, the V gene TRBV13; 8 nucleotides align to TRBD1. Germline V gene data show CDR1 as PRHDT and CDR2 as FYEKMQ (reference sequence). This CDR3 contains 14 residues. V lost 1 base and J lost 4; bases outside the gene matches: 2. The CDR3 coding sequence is TGTGCCAGCAGCTTAGACGACAGGGGCTATGGCTACACCTTC. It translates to CASSLDDRGYGYTF. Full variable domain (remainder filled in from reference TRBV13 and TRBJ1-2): AAGVIQSPRHLIKEKRETATLKCYPIPRHDTVYWYQQGPGQDPQFLISFYEKMQSDKGSIPDRFSAQQFSDYHSELNMSSLELGDSALYFCASSLDDRGYGYTFGSGTRLTVV.

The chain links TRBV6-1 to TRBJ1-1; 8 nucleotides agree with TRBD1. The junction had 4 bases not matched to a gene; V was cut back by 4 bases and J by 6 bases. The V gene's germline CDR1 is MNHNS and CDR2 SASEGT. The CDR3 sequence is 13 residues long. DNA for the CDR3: TGTGCCAGCAGTGGGACAGGGATCTCTGAAGCTTTCTTT. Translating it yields CASSGTGISEAFF.

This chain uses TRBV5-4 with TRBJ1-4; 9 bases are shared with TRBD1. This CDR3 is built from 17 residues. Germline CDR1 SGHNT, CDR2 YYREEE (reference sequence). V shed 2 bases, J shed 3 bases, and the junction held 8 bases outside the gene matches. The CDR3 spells CASSLQQGARSNEKLFF. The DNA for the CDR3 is TGTGCCAGCAGCTTACAACAGGGGGCTCGGTCTAATGAAAAACTGTTTTTT.

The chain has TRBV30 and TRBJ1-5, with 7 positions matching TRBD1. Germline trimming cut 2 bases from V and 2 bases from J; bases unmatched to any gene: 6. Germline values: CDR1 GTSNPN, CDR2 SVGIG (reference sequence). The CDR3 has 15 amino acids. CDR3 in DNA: TGTGCCTGGAGTAGCCTTGGGACAGGCAATCAGCCCCAGCATTTT. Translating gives CAWSSLGTGNQPQHF.

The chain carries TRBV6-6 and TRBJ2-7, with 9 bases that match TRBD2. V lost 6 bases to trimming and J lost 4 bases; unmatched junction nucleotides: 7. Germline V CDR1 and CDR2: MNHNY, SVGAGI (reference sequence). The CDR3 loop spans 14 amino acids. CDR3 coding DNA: TGTGCCAGCAGACCGCGGGGGGGCGTATACGAGCAGTACTTC. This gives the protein CASRPRGGVYEQYF.

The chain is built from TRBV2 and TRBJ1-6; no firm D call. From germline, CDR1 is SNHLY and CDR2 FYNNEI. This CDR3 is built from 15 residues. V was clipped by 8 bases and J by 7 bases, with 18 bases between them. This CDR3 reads CASQTREERNSPLHF. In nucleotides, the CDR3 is TGTGCCAGCCAGACCCGGGAGGAGAGGAATTCACCCCTCCACTTT. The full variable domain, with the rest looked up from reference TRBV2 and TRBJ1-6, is EPEVTQTPSHQVTQMGQEVILRCVPISNHLYFYWYRQILGQKVEFLVSFYNNEISEKSEIFDDQFSVERPDGSNFTLKIRSTKLEDSAMYFCASQTREERNSPLHFGNGTRLTVT.

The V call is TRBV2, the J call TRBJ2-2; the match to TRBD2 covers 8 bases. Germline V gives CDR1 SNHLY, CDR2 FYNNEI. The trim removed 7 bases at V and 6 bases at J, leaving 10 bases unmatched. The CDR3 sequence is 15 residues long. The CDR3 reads CASKASGSYAGELFF. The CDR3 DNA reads TGTGCCAGCAAGGCAAGCGGGAGCTATGCCGGGGAGCTGTTTTTT.

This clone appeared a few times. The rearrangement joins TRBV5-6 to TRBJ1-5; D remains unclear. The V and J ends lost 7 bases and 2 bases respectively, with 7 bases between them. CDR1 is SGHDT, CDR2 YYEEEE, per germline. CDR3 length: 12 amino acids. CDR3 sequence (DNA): TGTGCCAGCCGGAGGGGCAATCAGCCCCAGCATTTT. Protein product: CASRRGNQPQHF.

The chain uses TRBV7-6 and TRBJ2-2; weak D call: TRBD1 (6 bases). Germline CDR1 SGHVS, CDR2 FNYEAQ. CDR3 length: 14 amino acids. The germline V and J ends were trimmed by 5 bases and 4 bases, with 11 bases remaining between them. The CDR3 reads CASSPRTVTGELFF. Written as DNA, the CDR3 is TGTGCCAGCAGCCCCCGGACAGTCACCGGGGAGCTGTTTTTT. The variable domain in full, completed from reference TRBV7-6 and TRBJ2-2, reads GAGVSQSPRYKVTKRGQDVALRCDPISGHVSLYWYRQALGQGPEFLTYFNYEAQQDKSGLPNDRFSAERPEGSISTLTIQRTEQRDSAMYRCASSPRTVTGELFFGEGSRLTVL.

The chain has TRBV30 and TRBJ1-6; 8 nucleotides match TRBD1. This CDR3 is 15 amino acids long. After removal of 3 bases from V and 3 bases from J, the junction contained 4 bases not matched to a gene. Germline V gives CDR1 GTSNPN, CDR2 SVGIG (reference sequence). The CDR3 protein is CAWRPGQDYNSPLHF. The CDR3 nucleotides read TGTGCCTGGAGACCGGGACAGGACTATAATTCACCCCTCCACTTT.

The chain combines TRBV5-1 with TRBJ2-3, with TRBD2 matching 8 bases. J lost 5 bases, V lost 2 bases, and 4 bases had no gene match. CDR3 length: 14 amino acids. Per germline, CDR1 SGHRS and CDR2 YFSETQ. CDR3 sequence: CASSFSGAGDTQYF. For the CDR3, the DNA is TGCGCCAGCAGCTTTAGCGGGGCAGGAGATACGCAGTATTTT.

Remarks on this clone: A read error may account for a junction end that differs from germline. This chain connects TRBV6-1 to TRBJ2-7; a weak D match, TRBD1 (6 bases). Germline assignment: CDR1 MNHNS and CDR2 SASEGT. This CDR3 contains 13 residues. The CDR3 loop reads CASTGRGFYGQYF. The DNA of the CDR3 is TGTGCCAGCACGGGCAGGGGATTCTACGGGCAGTACTTC.

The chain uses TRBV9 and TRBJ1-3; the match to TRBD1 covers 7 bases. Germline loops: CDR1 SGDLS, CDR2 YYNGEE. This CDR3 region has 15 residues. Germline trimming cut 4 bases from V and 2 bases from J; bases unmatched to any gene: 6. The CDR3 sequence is CASSTSGGTGNTIYF. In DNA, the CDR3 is TGTGCCAGCAGCACCTCAGGGGGTACTGGAAACACCATATATTTT.

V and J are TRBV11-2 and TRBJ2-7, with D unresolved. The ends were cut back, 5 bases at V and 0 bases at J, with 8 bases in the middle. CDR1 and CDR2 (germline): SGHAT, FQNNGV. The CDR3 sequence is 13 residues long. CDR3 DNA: TGTGCCAGCAGCCTCAGTGGCTCCTACGAGCAGTACTTC. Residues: CASSLSGSYEQYF.

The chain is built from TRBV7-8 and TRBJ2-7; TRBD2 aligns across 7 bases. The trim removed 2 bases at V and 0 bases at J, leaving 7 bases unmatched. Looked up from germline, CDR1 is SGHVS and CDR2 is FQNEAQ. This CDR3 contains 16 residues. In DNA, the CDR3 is TGTGCCAGCAGCTTACGGAGGCTAGCGGCCTCCTACGAGCAGTACTTC. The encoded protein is CASSLRRLAASYEQYF.

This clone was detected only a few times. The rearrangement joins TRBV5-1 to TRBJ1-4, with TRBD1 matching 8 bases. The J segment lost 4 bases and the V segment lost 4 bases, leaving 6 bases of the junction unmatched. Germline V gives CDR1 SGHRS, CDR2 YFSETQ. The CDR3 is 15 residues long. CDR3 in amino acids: CASSPQTGDNEKLFF. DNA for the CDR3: TGCGCCAGCAGCCCACAGACAGGGGATAATGAAAAACTGTTTTTT.

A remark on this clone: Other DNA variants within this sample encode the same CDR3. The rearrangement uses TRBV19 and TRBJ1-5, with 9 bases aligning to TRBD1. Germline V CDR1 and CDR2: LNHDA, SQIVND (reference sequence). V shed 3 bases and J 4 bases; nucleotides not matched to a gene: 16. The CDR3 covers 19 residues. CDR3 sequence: CASSINYGTGQKSNQPQHF. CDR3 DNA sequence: TGTGCCAGTAGTATTAATTACGGGACAGGGCAGAAAAGTAATCAGCCCCAGCATTTT.

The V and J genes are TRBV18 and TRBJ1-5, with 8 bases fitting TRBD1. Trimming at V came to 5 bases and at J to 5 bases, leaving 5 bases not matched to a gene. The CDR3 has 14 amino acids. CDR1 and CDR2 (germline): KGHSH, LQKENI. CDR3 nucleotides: TGTGCCAGCTCAGTACAGGGGGAGGATCAGCCCCAGCATTTT. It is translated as CASSVQGEDQPQHF.

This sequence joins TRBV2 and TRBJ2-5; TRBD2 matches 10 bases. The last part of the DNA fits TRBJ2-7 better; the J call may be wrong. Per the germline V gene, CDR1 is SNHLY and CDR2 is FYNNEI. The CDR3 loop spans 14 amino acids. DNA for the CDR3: TGTGCCAGCAGCCTTCTAGCGGGAGTCTACGAGCAGTACTTC. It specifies CASSLLAGVYEQYF.

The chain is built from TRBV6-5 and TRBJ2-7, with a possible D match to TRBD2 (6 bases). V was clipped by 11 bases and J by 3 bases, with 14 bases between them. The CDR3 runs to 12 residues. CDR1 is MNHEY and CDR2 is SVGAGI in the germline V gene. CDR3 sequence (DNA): TGTGCCTGCCGGGACTCGGGCTACGAGCAGTACTTC. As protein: CACRDSGYEQYF.

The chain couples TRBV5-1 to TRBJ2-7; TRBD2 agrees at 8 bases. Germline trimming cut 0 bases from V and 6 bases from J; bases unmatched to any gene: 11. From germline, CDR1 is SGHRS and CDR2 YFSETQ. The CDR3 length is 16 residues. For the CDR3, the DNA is TGCGCCAGCAGCTTGGGGGGGCTCGGGGGGGTCGGCGAGCAGTACTTC. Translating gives CASSLGGLGGVGEQYF.